This T cell receptor beta chain is drawn from a study of OX40 agonist ivuxolimab in advanced cancers. Points on this clone: The antigen remains unidentified.

Study-level results: Among expanded peripheral T cells, antigen specificity went undetermined.

Clones were read by immunoSEQ multiplex PCR, and TCRdb kept only the in-frame ones, dropping some. Of about 71,000 clones in the sample, around 94% were seen once. Germline V gene lookup returns CDR1 SQVTM and CDR2 ANQGSEA. Trimming stripped 6 bases from V and 8 bases from J, with 15 bases between. This CDR3 has 12 amino acids. The clonotype comes from an adult with an advanced solid tumor such as melanoma, head and neck, liver or kidney cancer. This rearrangement joins TRBV29-1 to TRBJ2-3; D remains unclear. This material consisted of CD4+ or CD8+ T cells sorted from blood, taken in a trial of the OX40 agonist ivuxolimab. For the CDR3, the DNA is TGCAGCGTCTTGGACGGTCCAGGTACGCAGTATTTT. It encodes CSVLDGPGTQYF.